The 28 T cell receptor beta chains reported below all come from one sample, sequenced in a study of T cells in localized non-small cell lung cancer. Sequencing used immunoSEQ multiplex PCR; TCRdb keeps in-frame clones, though not all of them. This sample carries over 8,000 clones, approximately 90% of them seen once, and the ten largest clones take about 7.5%. The specimen was peripheral blood, collected before any cancer treatment. The source is a woman aged 35-70 years with stage I squamous cell lung carcinoma.

This sequence joins TRBV4-1 and TRBJ1-2, with 8 bases fitting TRBD1. Germline lookup yields CDR1 MGHRA and CDR2 YSYEKL. This CDR3 comprises 14 residues. Trimming took 4 bases from V and 4 from J; bases not matched to a gene: 5. CDR3 coding DNA: TGCGCCAGCAGCCCGGACAGGGAGGCCTATGGCTACACCTTC. Translated, it gives CASSPDREAYGYTF.

V usage is TRBV11-2 and J usage is TRBJ2-1, with TRBD1 as a possible D gene (6 bases). Per the germline V gene, CDR1 is SGHAT and CDR2 is FQNNGV. The CDR3 loop spans 16 amino acids. The V gene lost 2 bases and the J gene lost 4 bases, with 15 bases spanning the gap. CDR3 amino acids: CASSLIAGRGYNEQFF. DNA of the CDR3: TGTGCCAGCAGCTTAATTGCGGGCAGGGGTTACAATGAGCAGTTCTTC.

The chain joins TRBV7-9 to TRBJ2-1; D gene ambiguous. Germline CDR1 reads SEHNR; CDR2 reads FQNEAQ (reference sequence). The CDR3 contains 14 residues. Trimming shortened V by 7 bases and J by 5 bases, and 15 bases separated the two germline ends. The CDR3 DNA is TGTGCCAGCATGGAACCGGGCTCAAACAATGAGCAGTTCTTC. This gives the protein CASMEPGSNNEQFF.

This clone was detected only a few times. The rearrangement uses TRBV2 and TRBJ1-2; D is ambiguous. V lost 4 bases to trimming and J lost 0 bases, with 6 bases between them. Per the germline V gene, CDR1 is SNHLY and CDR2 is FYNNEI. CDR3 size: 13 residues. The CDR3 sequence: CASSGGPNYGYTF. The CDR3 DNA follows: TGTGCCAGCAGTGGTGGGCCTAACTATGGCTACACCTTC.

For this clone: An end of the junction does not agree with germline; a read error may underlie this. V usage is TRBV19 and J usage is TRBJ1-5; D is uncertain. Germline CDR1 and CDR2: LNHDA and SQIVND (reference sequence). This CDR3 contains 13 residues. CDR3 sequence reads: CASSMSSDQPQHF. The CDR3 DNA sequence: TGTGCCAGTAGTATGAGTAGCGATCAGCCCCAGCATTTT.

The chain uses TRBV4-1 and TRBJ2-1; TRBD2 matches 9 bases. The V and J ends lost 0 bases and 2 bases, in that order; junction bases with no gene match: 2. Germline values: CDR1 MGHRA, CDR2 YSYEKL. CDR3 size: 16 residues. Here the CDR3 DNA reads TGCGCCAGCAGCCAAGAAGGCGGGGGGGCCTACAATGAGCAGTTCTTC. Residues: CASSQEGGGAYNEQFF.

The chain links TRBV6-6 to TRBJ2-3; 11 nucleotides match TRBD2. The V gene end was trimmed by 6 bases and the J gene end by 7 bases; junction bases not matched to a gene: 3. This CDR3 comprises 13 residues. Germline values: CDR1 MNHNY, CDR2 SVGAGI (reference sequence). Here the CDR3 DNA reads TGTGCCAGCAGCCAGACTAGCGGGAATACGCAGTATTTT. It specifies CASSQTSGNTQYF.

The chain employs TRBV6-1 and TRBJ2-2, with a weak D call TRBD1 (7 bases). V lost 10 bases to trimming and J lost 3 bases, with 15 bases between them. This CDR3 is built from 14 residues. Per germline, CDR1 MNHNS and CDR2 SASEGT. The CDR3 loop is CANSQGGYTGELFF. CDR3 sequence (DNA): TGTGCCAACTCTCAGGGGGGCTACACCGGGGAGCTGTTTTTT.

The genes are TRBV4-1 and TRBJ1-3; D is undetermined. The CDR3 runs to 14 residues. The V end lost 8 bases, the J end lost 4 bases, and 15 bases lay between the germline ends. Germline CDR1 and CDR2: MGHRA and YSYEKL. CDR3 sequence reads: CASRTLGAGNTIYF. The CDR3 nucleotides are TGCGCCAGCCGCACCTTAGGAGCAGGAAACACCATATATTTT.

The table lists this clone with a count of one. The chain employs TRBV6-1 and TRBJ2-2, with D perhaps being TRBD1 or TRBD2 (6 bases each). The V and J ends lost 1 base and 4 bases respectively, with 16 bases between them. The CDR3 loop spans 17 amino acids. Germline lookup yields CDR1 MNHNS and CDR2 SASEGT. This CDR3 is CASSEVWGVGGTGELFF. The CDR3 DNA is TGTGCCAGCAGTGAAGTATGGGGGGTAGGGGGCACCGGGGAGCTGTTTTTT.

This clone was seen a handful of times. The chain carries TRBV6-1 and TRBJ1-1; D might be TRBD1 (6 bases). The CDR3 is made up of 11 amino acids. Germline V gene sequence: CDR1 MNHNS, CDR2 SASEGT. Trimming shortened V by 6 bases and J by 8 bases, and 10 bases separated the two germline ends. CDR3 residues: CASSRTDEAFF. CDR3 coding DNA: TGTGCCAGCAGCCGGACAGACGAAGCTTTCTTT.

This clone was detected once. V and J are TRBV5-1 and TRBJ2-7; 7 nucleotides line up with TRBD1. The J segment lost 4 bases and the V segment lost 7 bases, leaving 17 bases of the junction unmatched. CDR3 size: 16 residues. Germline CDR1 reads SGHRS; CDR2 reads YFSETQ. The CDR3 region has the DNA TGCGCCAGCGCCAAATACCCGCAGGGGGATCCTTACGAGCAGTACTTC. Translated: CASAKYPQGDPYEQYF.

Written as DNA, the CDR3 is TGTGCCAGCAGCCGGGAACTAGCGGTCCCCGGGGAGCTGTTTTTT. Its translation: CASSRELAVPGELFF. J is TRBJ2-2 and V is TRBV14, with 8 bases fitting TRBD2. Germline V gene lookup returns CDR1 SGHDN and CDR2 FVKESK. V dropped 4 bases and J dropped 6; count of bases not matched to a gene: 7. The CDR3 contains 15 residues.

The CDR3 here is CASSYLRSSYEQYF. In nucleotides, the CDR3 is TGTGCCAGCAGTTATCTCAGGAGCTCCTACGAGCAGTACTTC. The gene calls are TRBV6-5 and TRBJ2-7; D is uncertain. Trimming removed 3 bases at V and 0 bases at J, with 9 bases between. CDR1 is MNHEY, CDR2 SVGAGI, per germline. The CDR3 has 14 residues.

V is TRBV30 and J is TRBJ1-5, with TRBD1 matching 7 bases. Germline V gene data show CDR1 as GTSNPN and CDR2 as SVGIG (reference sequence). This CDR3 has 13 residues. J was trimmed by 7 bases and V by 3 bases; bases with no gene match: 6. The CDR3 loop reads CAWSGQDGQPQHF. The DNA of the CDR3 is TGTGCCTGGAGCGGACAGGATGGGCAGCCCCAGCATTTT.

This clone was observed a single time. This chain links TRBV19 with TRBJ1-5; 7 nucleotides agree with TRBD1. J was trimmed by 6 bases and V by 5 bases; bases with no gene match: 10. From germline, CDR1 is LNHDA and CDR2 SQIVND (reference sequence). The CDR3 has 15 amino acids. The CDR3 DNA is TGTGCCAGTAGTCCCGGACAGGCTCCCCTTCAGCCCCAGCATTTT. This encodes CASSPGQAPLQPQHF.

The V gene is TRBV2, the J gene TRBJ2-7, with a tentative D call TRBD1 (5 bases). The CDR3 spans 13 residues. Germline values: CDR1 SNHLY, CDR2 FYNNEI. V lost 8 bases and J lost 3, with 14 bases in between. CDR3 DNA sequence: TGTGCCAGCTGTGGGGCAGGGTTCTACGAGCAGTACTTC. Translated: CASCGAGFYEQYF.

The genes are TRBV29-1 and TRBJ1-1; D unclear. CDR1 is SQVTM, CDR2 ANQGSEA, per germline. The germline V and J ends were trimmed by 6 bases and 1 base, with 3 bases remaining between them. CDR3 length equals 10 residues. The DNA of the CDR3 is TGCAGCGTGAAGAACACTGAAGCTTTCTTT. Translating gives CSVKNTEAFF.

The V and J genes are TRBV19 and TRBJ1-3, with D possibly being TRBD1 (6 bases). Trimming stripped 6 bases from V and 0 bases from J, with 12 bases between. There are 15 residues in the CDR3. Germline lookup yields CDR1 LNHDA and CDR2 SQIVND (reference sequence). This chain's CDR3 is CASSPTGSSGNTIYF. The CDR3 nucleotides read TGTGCCAGTAGCCCCACAGGGTCCTCTGGAAACACCATATATTTT.

The chain is built from TRBV15 and TRBJ1-6; D call uncertain. The CDR3 is made up of 16 amino acids. Germline CDR1 reads LNHNV; CDR2 reads YYDKDF (reference sequence). With 0 bases removed from V and 5 bases from J, the gap between germline ends came to 11 bases. The CDR3 coding sequence is TGTGCCACCAGCAGAGATTCAGCGATGGATAATTCACCCCTCCACTTT. It is translated as CATSRDSAMDNSPLHF.

The chain uses TRBV18 and TRBJ1-1, with TRBD1 identical over 8 bases. CDR1 and CDR2 (germline): KGHSH, LQKENI. This CDR3 contains 12 residues. After removal of 3 bases from V and 6 bases from J, the junction contained 0 bases not matched to a gene. DNA for the CDR3: TGTGCCAGCTCACCGGACAGGGCTGAAGCTTTCTTT. Translation: CASSPDRAEAFF.

The chain uses TRBV6-5 and TRBJ2-5; D gene unclear. The CDR3 loop spans 13 amino acids. Trimming shortened V by 7 bases and J by 5 bases, and 14 bases separated the two germline ends. Germline V CDR1 and CDR2: MNHEY, SVGAGI. CDR3 amino acids: CASTEIATETQYF. CDR3 bases: TGTGCCAGCACCGAAATAGCTACGGAGACCCAGTACTTC.

Only one count was recorded for this clone. This chain links TRBV7-2 with TRBJ2-3; D is unclear. The V gene lost 6 bases and the J gene lost 2 bases, with 6 bases spanning the gap. Germline CDR1 SGHTA, CDR2 FQGNSA. This CDR3 is built from 12 residues. CDR3 sequence: CASRPDTDTQYF. Here the CDR3 DNA reads TGTGCCAGCAGACCAGACACAGATACGCAGTATTTT.

The chain joins TRBV4-1 to TRBJ1-2; D gene ambiguous. This CDR3 contains 15 residues. The germline V and J ends were trimmed by 0 bases and 4 bases, with 12 bases remaining between them. Germline CDR1 MGHRA, CDR2 YSYEKL. The CDR3 sequence: CASSQDPYVPYGYTF. CDR3 DNA: TGCGCCAGCAGCCAAGATCCCTACGTTCCCTATGGCTACACCTTC.

This sequence joins TRBV4-2 and TRBJ2-1; no clear D gene. Trimming took off 0 bases at V and 5 bases at J, with 11 bases between the two ends. Germline V gene data show CDR1 as LGHNA and CDR2 as YNFKEQ. The CDR3 is 15 residues long. The CDR3 protein is CASSQERVMDNEQFF. CDR3 in DNA: TGTGCCAGCAGCCAAGAAAGGGTTATGGACAATGAGCAGTTCTTC.

The V and J genes are TRBV5-4 and TRBJ1-2; 10 bases are a match to TRBD1. The CDR3 length is 16 residues. V lost 4 bases and J lost 4; bases outside the gene matches: 10. The germline V gene encodes CDR1 SGHNT and CDR2 YYREEE (reference sequence). The CDR3 DNA reads TGTGCCAGCAGCCCGGGGACAGGGGATATGGGCTATGGCTACACCTTC. Its translation is CASSPGTGDMGYGYTF.

J is TRBJ1-4 and V is TRBV5-4; a weak D match, TRBD1 (5 bases). The CDR3 is made up of 14 amino acids. V lost 2 bases and J 8 bases, leaving 13 bases between the germline ends. The germline V gene encodes CDR1 SGHNT and CDR2 YYREEE (reference sequence). The CDR3 loop reads CASSFPGLTEKLFF. In DNA, the CDR3 is TGTGCCAGCAGCTTTCCGGGACTAACGGAAAAACTGTTTTTT.

The rearrangement links TRBV27 to TRBJ2-7; a possible D gene is TRBD2 (6 bases). Trimming took off 6 bases at V and 3 bases at J, with 18 bases between the two ends. The CDR3 has 15 amino acids. The germline V gene has CDR1 MNHEY and CDR2 SMNVEV (reference sequence). The CDR3 DNA is TGTGCCAGCAGGGGACTTAACGGTCTGGGCTACGAGCAGTACTTC. Its translation is CASRGLNGLGYEQYF.